The source of this T cell receptor (beta chain) is a study of vaccination and CD4 T cells after COVID-19. Overall study context: Overlapping peptides of the spike proteins of SARS-CoV-2, HCoV-NL63, HCoV-OC43 and HCoV-229E were used for cell stimulation.

Sequence data for DNA of cultured CD4+ T cells were generated by the Oncomine TCR Beta short-read assay. TCRdb reprocessed the PCR reads via MiXCR and lists one record per CDR3 protein. Here the sample spans more than 15,000 distinct CDR3 sequences, 60% being singletons. Treatment here: approximately 10-day PBMC culture with coronavirus spike peptide pools or control peptides (ViraFEST assay). V gave up 3 bases and J gave up 9 bases, with 10 bases separating them. CDR3 size: 12 residues. The germline V gene has CDR1 SGHTA and CDR2 FQGNSA. Worth noting for this clonotype: Its antigen is as yet unknown.

The receptor was isolated from a human donor who had recovered from COVID-19. The sample comprised CD4+ T cells from blood, cultured in vitro. V is TRBV7-2 and J is TRBJ2-3; perhaps TRBD2 as D (5 bases). The CDR3 loop reads CASSFEGATQYF. DNA of the CDR3: TGTGCCAGCAGCTTTGAGGGAGCGACGCAGTATTTT.